The 32 T cell receptor beta chains reported below all come from one sample, sequenced in a study of cytomegalovirus exposure and HLA in healthy donors. Vbeta (60) and Jbeta (13) primers were used in the PCR. Measured with immunoSEQ multiplex PCR; TCRdb has only the in-frame clones, and not every one. The sample shows some 120,000 clones, around 74% of them seen only once. Sequences were obtained from PBMCs. Source of these receptors: a woman younger than 30 in good health and CMV-seronegative.

The rearrangement links TRBV29-1 to TRBJ1-1; 10 bases fit TRBD1. This CDR3 comprises 16 residues. CDR1 and CDR2 (germline): SQVTM, ANQGSEA. Unmatched junction bases numbered 12, after V lost 3 bases and J lost 5 bases. In nucleotides, the CDR3 is TGCAGCGTTGAGCCCACGGGCTCGGGACAGGGGACTGAAGCTTTCTTT. It codes for CSVEPTGSGQGTEAFF.

This clone was picked up one time. The chain carries TRBV4-1 and TRBJ2-7; possible D gene TRBD2, 7 bases. The CDR3 spans 12 residues. Trimming left V 7 bases short and J 7 bases short, with 14 bases between. Germline V gene lookup returns CDR1 MGHRA and CDR2 YSYEKL. The CDR3 region has the DNA TGCGCCAGCAAAGGGGGGGGGCAGGAGCAGTACTTC. Translation gives CASKGGGQEQYF.

The V and J genes are TRBV9 and TRBJ2-3; 7 bases match TRBD1. CDR3 length: 16 amino acids. The junction had 8 bases not matched to a gene; V was cut back by 4 bases and J by 0 bases. The germline V gene has CDR1 SGDLS and CDR2 YYNGEE. The CDR3 region has the DNA TGTGCCAGCAGCCAGGACAGGATCTACAGCACAGATACGCAGTATTTT. Translating gives CASSQDRIYSTDTQYF.

In this sample, this clone turned up once. The V gene is TRBV25-1, the J gene TRBJ1-1; 7 positions match TRBD1. This CDR3 comprises 11 residues. Germline V gene lookup returns CDR1 MGHDK and CDR2 SYGVNS. Unmatched junction bases numbered 5, after V lost 6 bases and J lost 10 bases. The CDR3 protein is CASRGQLGAFF. The DNA of the CDR3 is TGTGCCAGCAGGGGACAGTTGGGAGCTTTCTTT.

This sequence joins TRBV5-4 and TRBJ2-7; D unclear. The CDR3 extends over 15 amino acids. V was pared by 0 bases and J by 0 bases, with 10 bases between. Germline V gene data show CDR1 as SGHNT and CDR2 as YYREEE (reference sequence). The CDR3 protein is CASSLGTPSSYEQYF. CDR3 coding DNA: TGTGCCAGCAGCTTGGGTACACCTAGCTCCTACGAGCAGTACTTC.

The chain recombines TRBV7-9 with TRBJ2-7; 7 bases map to TRBD1. Germline V gene lookup returns CDR1 SEHNR and CDR2 FQNEAQ (reference sequence). With 5 bases clipped from V and 1 base from J, the junction kept 5 bases outside the gene matches. The CDR3 extends over 14 amino acids. The CDR3: CASSTTGESYEQYF. In nucleotides, the CDR3 is TGTGCCAGCAGCACCACAGGGGAATCCTACGAGCAGTACTTC.

This rearrangement joins TRBV28 to TRBJ2-1, with 8 positions matching TRBD2. Germline trimming cut 5 bases from V and 1 base from J; bases unmatched to any gene: 7. The CDR3 is made up of 16 amino acids. The germline V gene encodes CDR1 MDHEN and CDR2 SYDVKM. CDR3 residues: CASSPRLARSYNEQFF. CDR3 coding DNA: TGTGCCAGCAGTCCGAGACTAGCGAGATCCTACAATGAGCAGTTCTTC.

As regards this clone: One junction end does not reproduce the germline sequence, and a read error may be involved. The genes are TRBV6-6 and TRBJ1-2; the D gene is possibly TRBD1 (5 bases). Germline V gives CDR1 MNHNY, CDR2 SVGAGI (reference sequence). The CDR3 sequence is 11 residues long. CDR3 residues: CASSLGRPPDF. The DNA of the CDR3 is TGTGCCAGCAGCCTGGGGCGTCCTCCTGATTTC.

Only a few counts were recorded for this clone. The V call is TRBV11-2, the J call TRBJ2-3, with TRBD1 as a possible D gene (5 bases). Trimming left V 5 bases short and J 2 bases short, with 11 bases between. CDR3 length: 14 residues. Germline V gives CDR1 SGHAT, CDR2 FQNNGV. In DNA form, the CDR3 reads TGTGCCAGCAGCCCCCAGGGTAACACAGATACGCAGTATTTT. This codes for CASSPQGNTDTQYF. Full variable domain (missing parts from reference TRBV11-2 and TRBJ2-3): EAGVAQSPRYKIIEKRQSVAFWCNPISGHATLYWYQQILGQGPKLLIQFQNNGVVDDSQLPKDRFSAERLKGVDSTLKIQPAKLEDSAVYLCASSPQGNTDTQYFGPGTRLTVL.

V is TRBV9 and J is TRBJ1-2, with D possibly being TRBD1 (6 bases). The V gene lost 0 bases and the J gene lost 5 bases, with 11 bases spanning the gap. Germline CDR1 is SGDLS and CDR2 is YYNGEE. The CDR3 runs to 14 residues. The CDR3 loop is CASSVEQGFYGYTF. The CDR3 nucleotides are TGTGCCAGCAGCGTAGAACAGGGCTTTTATGGCTACACCTTC.

In this sample, this clone turned up a few times. CDR3 nucleotide sequence: TGTGCCAGCAGCGGCGGGGGCACAGATACGCAGTATTTT. Translated, it gives CASSGGGTDTQYF. The chain recombines TRBV9 with TRBJ2-3, with a weak D call TRBD2 (6 bases). The CDR3 runs 13 residues. V was trimmed by 3 bases and J by 1 base, leaving 6 bases between them. Looked up from germline, CDR1 is SGDLS and CDR2 is YYNGEE. Combining the CDR3 with reference TRBV9 and TRBJ2-3 gives the whole variable domain DSGVTQTPKHLITATGQRVTLRCSPRSGDLSVYWYQQSLDQGLQFLIQYYNGEERAKGNILERFSAQQFPDLHSELNLSSLELGDSALYFCASSGGGTDTQYFGPGTRLTVL.

This clone occurred a few times. This chain links TRBV5-6 with TRBJ1-2, with 7 bases identical to TRBD1. The CDR3 has 14 residues. Germline V gene lookup returns CDR1 SGHDT and CDR2 YYEEEE. The trim removed 5 bases at V and 3 bases at J, leaving 7 bases unmatched. CDR3 protein: CASRNRGVDYGYTF. Written as DNA, the CDR3 is TGTGCCAGCAGAAACAGGGGAGTCGACTATGGCTACACCTTC. Using reference TRBV5-6 and TRBJ1-2 for the parts outside the CDR3, the full variable domain is DAGVTQSPTHLIKTRGQQVTLRCSPKSGHDTVSWYQQALGQGPQFIFQYYEEEERQRGNFPDRFSGHQFPNYSSELNVNALLLGDSALYLCASRNRGVDYGYTFGSGTRLTVV.

The chain joins TRBV5-4 to TRBJ1-2, with 8 bases fitting TRBD1. Germline values: CDR1 SGHNT, CDR2 YYREEE (reference sequence). This CDR3 comprises 15 residues. Unmatched junction bases numbered 8, after V lost 3 bases and J lost 4 bases. The CDR3 DNA sequence: TGTGCCAGCAGCTACGACAGGGGAGTTTTCTATGGCTACACCTTC. Amino acids: CASSYDRGVFYGYTF.

This clone appeared a few times. V usage is TRBV25-1 and J usage is TRBJ2-3, with TRBD2 matching 7 bases. V gave up 6 bases and J gave up 1 base; unmatched junction bases: 4. Germline-derived CDR1 and CDR2 are MGHDK and SYGVNS. The CDR3 length is 14 residues. CDR3 DNA sequence: TGTGCCAGCAGAACGGCGGGAGGCACAGATACGCAGTATTTT. Translated, it gives CASRTAGGTDTQYF.

This clone showed up just a few times. V gene TRBV10-2 combines with J gene TRBJ2-7; D might be TRBD1 (6 bases). Germline-derived CDR1 and CDR2 are WSHSY and SAAADI. The CDR3 is 13 residues long. The V and J ends lost 5 bases and 1 base respectively, with 9 bases between them. For the CDR3, the DNA is TGCGCCAGCAGTCCGGACAGTTCCTACGAGCAGTACTTC. Its protein product is CASSPDSSYEQYF.

The chain is built from TRBV19 and TRBJ2-2; 7 nucleotides agree with TRBD1. The germline CDR1 and CDR2 sequences are LNHDA and SQIVND (reference sequence). This CDR3 has 14 residues. With 8 bases clipped from V and 0 bases from J, the junction kept 3 bases outside the gene matches. The CDR3 sequence: CASWDSPNTGELFF. CDR3 DNA: TGTGCCAGTTGGGACAGCCCGAACACCGGGGAGCTGTTTTTT. The variable domain in full, completed from reference TRBV19 and TRBJ2-2, reads DGGITQSPKYLFRKEGQNVTLSCEQNLNHDAMYWYRQDPGQGLRLIYYSQIVNDFQKGDIAEGYSVSREKKESFPLTVTSAQKNPTAFYLCASWDSPNTGELFFGEGSRLTVL.

A note on this clone: Germline is not matched at one junction end, which may reflect a read error. The CDR3 DNA reads TGTGCCAGCACTGCCCAGGGGGTTTTGAATTTT. Translating it yields CASTAQGVLNF. The chain uses TRBV2 and TRBJ1-5, with 7 bases identical to TRBD1. Germline V gene sequence: CDR1 SNHLY, CDR2 FYNNEI. The CDR3 runs 11 residues.

The chain couples TRBV7-9 to TRBJ2-7, with TRBD1 matching over 9 bases. V shed 5 bases, J shed 4 bases, and the junction held 9 bases outside the gene matches. Germline CDR1 SEHNR, CDR2 FQNEAQ (reference sequence). The CDR3 extends over 15 amino acids. In nucleotides, the CDR3 is TGTGCCAGCAGCAAAAAACAGGGGGCTGTATACGAGCAGTACTTC. Protein: CASSKKQGAVYEQYF.

This rearrangement joins TRBV5-4 to TRBJ1-2; D is possibly TRBD1 (6 bases). V lost 3 bases and J lost 3, with 12 bases in between. The CDR3 spans 14 residues. Germline CDR1 and CDR2: SGHNT and YYREEE (reference sequence). The chain's CDR3 is CASSSHRDHYGYTF. CDR3 in DNA: TGTGCCAGCAGCTCCCACAGGGACCACTATGGCTACACCTTC.

CDR3 loop: CASSPGEAIYQPQHF. The CDR3 DNA reads TGTGCCAGTAGCCCGGGGGAGGCCATATATCAGCCCCAGCATTTT. The V gene is TRBV19, the J gene TRBJ1-5, with a possible D match to TRBD1 (5 bases). The germline CDR1 and CDR2 sequences are LNHDA and SQIVND (reference sequence). The CDR3 spans 15 residues. Trimming cost V 6 bases and J 5 bases, with 17 bases left between them.

This chain connects TRBV4-1 to TRBJ2-7; 9 bases line up with TRBD1. The germline gives CDR1 MGHRA, CDR2 YSYEKL. V lost 5 bases and J lost 5; bases outside the gene matches: 4. This CDR3 is built from 13 residues. CDR3 bases: TGCGCCAGCAGCTCACGGACAGGGGACGAGCAGTACTTC. Protein product: CASSSRTGDEQYF.

The rearrangement uses TRBV27 and TRBJ2-1; TRBD2 might be the D (5 bases). CDR1 is MNHEY and CDR2 is SMNVEV in the germline V gene (reference sequence). V was pared by 3 bases and J by 4 bases, with 13 bases between. The CDR3 consists of 15 residues. The CDR3: CASSFGRGLYNEQFF. In DNA, the CDR3 is TGTGCCAGCAGTTTTGGTCGGGGTCTATACAATGAGCAGTTCTTC.

The V call is TRBV19, the J call TRBJ2-1; 9 bases match TRBD1. Germline assignment: CDR1 LNHDA and CDR2 SQIVND (reference sequence). The V gene end was trimmed by 3 bases and the J gene end by 3 bases; junction bases not matched to a gene: 6. The CDR3 is 16 amino acids. The CDR3, as DNA: TGTGCCAGTAGTATCGTAGTGGGACAGGGCTACAATGAGCAGTTCTTC. It codes for CASSIVVGQGYNEQFF.

This clone was seen a few times. J is TRBJ2-7 and V is TRBV9; 11 nucleotides match TRBD1. The CDR3 is 13 residues long. CDR1 is SGDLS, CDR2 YYNGEE, per germline. Unmatched junction bases numbered 5, after V lost 4 bases and J lost 8 bases. The CDR3 here is CASSQGQGAKQYF. CDR3 DNA sequence: TGTGCCAGCAGCCAAGGACAGGGGGCCAAGCAGTACTTC.

This rearrangement joins TRBV5-1 to TRBJ2-5; D may be TRBD2 (5 bases). Trimming stripped 1 base from V and 1 base from J, with 8 bases between. CDR3 length: 14 amino acids. Germline CDR1 is SGHRS and CDR2 is YFSETQ. In DNA form, the CDR3 reads TGCGCCAGCAGCTTGTCCGGGATCCAAGAGACCCAGTACTTC. This gives the protein CASSLSGIQETQYF.

The chain joins TRBV5-1 to TRBJ1-2; D remains unclear. The ends were cut back, 0 bases at V and 2 bases at J, with 14 bases in the middle. The germline V gene has CDR1 SGHRS and CDR2 YFSETQ. The CDR3 runs 16 residues. The CDR3, as DNA: TGCGCCAGCAGCTTGGGTGTTACAGATTCCAACTATGGCTACACCTTC. This gives the protein CASSLGVTDSNYGYTF.

The rearrangement joins TRBV15 to TRBJ1-6; D is unclear. The germline V and J ends were trimmed by 3 bases and 6 bases, with 12 bases remaining between them. Germline values: CDR1 LNHNV, CDR2 YYDKDF (reference sequence). The CDR3 runs to 15 residues. The CDR3 region is CATSSPRGSNSPLHF. The CDR3 DNA reads as TGTGCCACCAGCAGCCCTCGTGGCAGTAATTCACCCCTCCACTTT.

This clone was seen only a few times. The DNA of the CDR3 is TGTGCCAGTAGTATCCAGGATCAGCCCCAGCATTTT. Its protein product is CASSIQDQPQHF. This sequence joins TRBV19 and TRBJ1-5; D ambiguous. CDR1 LNHDA and CDR2 SQIVND come from the germline V gene (reference sequence). The CDR3 contains 12 residues. V lost 3 bases, J lost 5 bases, and 5 bases lay in between.

The chain combines TRBV28 with TRBJ1-4; perhaps TRBD1 as D (5 bases). The CDR3 covers 15 residues. Germline lookup yields CDR1 MDHEN and CDR2 SYDVKM. V was trimmed by 8 bases and J by 4 bases, leaving 17 bases between them. The CDR3 protein is CASGSGGVLNEKLFF. CDR3 coding DNA: TGTGCCAGCGGATCCGGGGGAGTTCTTAATGAAAAACTGTTTTTT. The complete variable domain, with remaining parts taken from reference TRBV28 and TRBJ1-4, reads DVKVTQSSRYLVKRTGEKVFLECVQDMDHENMFWYRQDPGLGLRLIYFSYDVKMKEKGDIPEGYSVSREKKERFSLILESASTNQTSMYLCASGSGGVLNEKLFFGSGTQLSVL.

The CDR3 DNA sequence: TGTGCCAGCAGCTTAGGGGACAGGGGAAAGACTGAAAAACTGTTTTTT. Amino acid sequence: CASSLGDRGKTEKLFF. The chain employs TRBV11-2 and TRBJ1-4; 10 positions agree with TRBD1. The CDR3 sequence is 16 residues long. Germline CDR1 is SGHAT and CDR2 is FQNNGV. The V segment lost 1 base and the J segment 7 bases; nucleotides outside the gene matches: 6.

The J gene is TRBJ2-1, the V gene TRBV10-3, with 9 bases fitting TRBD2. This CDR3 is built from 14 residues. Trimming at V came to 10 bases and at J to 3 bases, leaving 7 bases not matched to a gene. Germline CDR1 is ENHRY and CDR2 is SYGVKD. CDR3 in DNA: TGTGCCACGCTGCGGGGGGGGAACTACAATGAGCAGTTCTTC. Translation gives CATLRGGNYNEQFF.

CDR3: CASIQNEGTEAFF. The CDR3 DNA sequence: TGTGCCAGCATCCAGAACGAGGGAACTGAAGCTTTCTTT. The chain uses TRBV28 and TRBJ1-1, with D hard to call. Germline CDR1 and CDR2: MDHEN and SYDVKM. V dropped 7 bases and J dropped 5 bases, with 14 bases sitting between them. CDR3 length: 13 residues.